The 20 T cell receptor beta chains below come from one sample, sequenced in a study of T cells after yellow fever vaccination. TCRdb reprocessed the 5' RACE reads via MiXCR and lists one record per CDR3 protein. Of 300,000 or so distinct CDR3 sequences in the sample, less than 9.5% are singletons; the top ten hold roughly a sixth. The sample was PBMCs, taken approximately 47 days after the first yellow fever vaccination. The receptors here all came from a man between 18 and 29 years old who received the YFV17D yellow fever vaccine.

The V gene is TRBV7-9, the J gene TRBJ1-1; tentative D call: TRBD1 (5 bases). V lost 10 bases to trimming and J lost 5 bases, with 20 bases between them. The CDR3 sequence is 14 residues long. Germline CDR1 reads SEHNR; CDR2 reads FQNEAQ (reference sequence). CDR3 coding DNA: TGTGCCAACTCCGTGGCGGGGCGCGGGACTGAAGCTTTCTTT. It is translated as CANSVAGRGTEAFF.

This clonotype occurred a few times. The rearrangement links TRBV4-3 to TRBJ2-2; 9 nucleotides match TRBD1. V lost 0 bases, J lost 6 bases, and 14 bases stayed unmatched. This CDR3 has 19 residues. Per the germline V gene, CDR1 is LGHNA and CDR2 is YSLEER. The CDR3 sequence: CASSQDEDRTGEFAGELFF. The CDR3 nucleotides read TGCGCCAGCAGCCAAGATGAGGACCGGACAGGGGAATTTGCCGGGGAGCTGTTTTTT.

The table lists this clonotype with many counts. V gene TRBV3-1 combines with J gene TRBJ1-1; 11 bases map to TRBD1. Germline V lookup: CDR1 LGHDT, CDR2 YNNKEL (reference sequence). V was pared by 2 bases and J by 5 bases, with 7 bases of the junction left unmatched. This CDR3 has 16 amino acids. CDR3 sequence: CASSQPPGQGGTEAFF. The CDR3 region has the DNA TGTGCCAGCAGCCAACCTCCGGGACAGGGGGGAACTGAAGCTTTCTTT.

The chain employs TRBV20-1 and TRBJ2-1; D is possibly TRBD2 (6 bases). The CDR3 contains 16 residues. Germline V gene sequence: CDR1 DFQATT, CDR2 SNEGSKA (reference sequence). Trimming took 0 bases from V and 7 from J, leaving 19 bases between them. The CDR3 coding sequence is TGCAGTGCTAGAGAAAGTTGGCGGGGTAAGGGGAATGAGCAGTTCTTC. Protein product: CSARESWRGKGNEQFF.

This clonotype was observed a few times. J is TRBJ1-6 and V is TRBV4-3; 7 bases map to TRBD1. The trim removed 4 bases at V and 4 bases at J, leaving 7 bases unmatched. Germline V gene sequence: CDR1 LGHNA, CDR2 YSLEER. This CDR3 comprises 16 residues. The CDR3 loop is CASSPGGTEYNSPLHF. CDR3 DNA: TGCGCCAGCAGCCCAGGAGGGACAGAGTATAATTCACCCCTCCACTTT.

The table lists this clonotype with a count of one. The rearrangement uses TRBV11-1 and TRBJ2-7; 7 positions agree with TRBD1. This CDR3 is 15 amino acids long. Germline V CDR1 and CDR2: SGHAT, FQDESV (reference sequence). V lost 1 base, J lost 2 bases, and 5 bases stayed unmatched. The DNA for the CDR3 is TGTGCCAGCAGCTTAGGAGGCACAGGGGCCTACGAGCAGTACTTC. Amino acid sequence: CASSLGGTGAYEQYF. The whole variable domain, filled in from reference TRBV11-1 and TRBJ2-7, reads EAEVAQSPRYKITEKSQAVAFWCDPISGHATLYWYRQILGQGPELLVQFQDESVVDDSQLPKDRFSAERLKGVDSTLKIQPAELGDSAMYLCASSLGGTGAYEQYFGPGTRLTVT.

The rearrangement uses TRBV7-9 and TRBJ1-6; possibly TRBD1 for D (5 bases). The CDR3 loop spans 17 amino acids. The V end lost 4 bases, the J end lost 7 bases, and 20 bases lay between the germline ends. CDR1 is SEHNR, CDR2 FQNEAQ, per germline (reference sequence). The CDR3 loop is CASSSSIYGTANSPLHF. The CDR3 bases are TGTGCCAGCAGCTCCTCCATTTACGGGACCGCGAATTCACCCCTCCACTTT.

There are many counts of this clonotype. This rearrangement joins TRBV25-1 to TRBJ2-3; D may be TRBD2 (6 bases). This CDR3 has 17 residues. Trimming stripped 2 bases from V and 3 bases from J, with 18 bases between. CDR1 is MGHDK and CDR2 is SYGVNS in the germline V gene. CDR3 in DNA: TGTGCCAGCAGTGAACCCCGACGGGCGGGGAGTACAGATACGCAGTATTTT. This sequence encodes CASSEPRRAGSTDTQYF.

The sample holds many counts of this clonotype. The rearrangement joins TRBV6-2 or TRBV6-3 to TRBJ1-2, with 8 bases fitting TRBD1. Trimming at V came to 10 bases and at J to 0 bases, leaving 4 bases not matched to a gene. CDR3 length: 13 residues. Germline V gene data show CDR1 as MNHEY and CDR2 as SVGEGT. The CDR3 here is CATTGVTNYGYTF. The CDR3 nucleotides are TGTGCCACGACAGGGGTGACTAACTATGGCTACACCTTC.

This clonotype was recorded a few times. This chain joins TRBV6-1 and TRBJ2-6, with 9 bases matching TRBD1. Germline trimming cut 6 bases from V and 3 bases from J; bases unmatched to any gene: 6. From germline, CDR1 is MNHNS and CDR2 SASEGT. The CDR3 is 16 residues long. CDR3 in amino acids: CASSRTGASGANVLTF. CDR3 in DNA: TGTGCCAGCAGCCGGACAGGGGCCAGTGGGGCCAACGTCCTGACTTTC.

The chain has TRBV5-1 and TRBJ2-5; TRBD2 is a possible D gene (5 bases). This CDR3 is 14 amino acids long. Between the trimmed V and J ends, which lost 5 bases and 1 base, there was a span of 12 bases. The germline CDR1 and CDR2 sequences are SGHRS and YFSETQ. The CDR3 reads CASSLPAAQETQYF. The CDR3 bases are TGCGCCAGCAGTCTCCCAGCGGCCCAAGAGACCCAGTACTTC.

J is TRBJ1-1 and V is TRBV10-3, with D unresolved. Germline V gene data show CDR1 as ENHRY and CDR2 as SYGVKD. Trimming removed 3 bases from V and 2 bases from J, with 10 bases in between. The CDR3 covers 14 residues. The CDR3 loop is CAISDMGFNTEAFF. CDR3 sequence (DNA): TGTGCCATCAGTGACATGGGGTTCAACACTGAAGCTTTCTTT.

This clonotype was detected a few times. This chain connects TRBV7-2 to TRBJ1-5, with D perhaps matching TRBD1 (5 bases). This CDR3 contains 13 residues. V was pared by 1 base and J by 12 bases, with 13 bases between. Per germline, CDR1 SGHTA and CDR2 FQGNSA. CDR3 amino acids: CASSLGGPKIQHF. CDR3 in DNA: TGTGCCAGCAGCTTAGGGGGACCAAAGATCCAGCATTTT. Combining the CDR3 with reference TRBV7-2 and TRBJ1-5 gives the whole variable domain GAGVSQSPSNKVTEKGKDVELRCDPISGHTALYWYRQSLGQGLEFLIYFQGNSAPDKSGLPSDRFSAERTGGSVSTLTIQRTQQEDSAVYLCASSLGGPKIQHFGDGTRLSIL.

The chain links TRBV7-8 to TRBJ2-1; 11 bases map to TRBD2. V shed 4 bases, J shed 7 bases, and the junction held 9 bases outside the gene matches. This CDR3 is 16 amino acids long. From germline, CDR1 is SGHVS and CDR2 FQNEAQ. The CDR3 protein is CASSSRLAGNLNEQFF. In DNA form, the CDR3 reads TGTGCCAGCAGCTCCCGACTAGCGGGGAACCTAAATGAGCAGTTCTTC.

This clonotype came up a few times. The CDR3 loop is CASSPRTGDNSPLHF. The CDR3 nucleotides are TGTGCCAGCTCACCACGGACAGGGGACAATTCACCCCTCCACTTT. The chain has TRBV18 and TRBJ1-6, with TRBD1 identical over 9 bases. CDR3 length: 15 amino acids. Germline CDR1 KGHSH, CDR2 LQKENI. V shed 1 base and J 7 bases; nucleotides not matched to a gene: 2.

This clonotype was seen at least ten times. The rearrangement uses TRBV7-2 and TRBJ2-1; D remains ambiguous. The ends were cut back, 0 bases at V and 4 bases at J, with 4 bases in the middle. Per the germline V gene, CDR1 is SGHTA and CDR2 is FQGNSA. The CDR3 is made up of 13 amino acids. DNA of the CDR3: TGTGCCAGCAGCTTAGCTGTGTACAATGAGCAGTTCTTC. Its translation: CASSLAVYNEQFF.

The chain couples TRBV5-3 to TRBJ2-1; D may be TRBD1 (6 bases). TRBV5-3 is identified as an open reading frame with a role that is uncertain. The CDR3 is 16 amino acids. V lost 4 bases, J lost 2 bases, and 16 bases lay in between. The CDR3 sequence: CARSPHRGSTYNEQFF. For the CDR3, the DNA is TGTGCCAGAAGCCCTCATAGGGGGAGCACCTACAATGAGCAGTTCTTC.

This clonotype appeared a few times. The DNA of the CDR3 is TGCGCCAGCACCCGGGGGGACCCGGCCACCCCGCAGTATTTT. Amino acid sequence: CASTRGDPATPQYF. V usage is TRBV5-1 and J usage is TRBJ2-3; TRBD2 matches at 7 bases. Germline V gene sequence: CDR1 SGHRS, CDR2 YFSETQ. Trimming took 6 bases from V and 10 from J; bases not matched to a gene: 14. The CDR3 is 14 amino acids.

This clonotype appeared a few times. V usage is TRBV7-8 and J usage is TRBJ1-1; D remains unclear. CDR1 and CDR2 from the germline V gene are SGHVS and FQNEAQ. The CDR3 extends over 12 amino acids. The V and J ends lost 1 base and 8 bases respectively, with 8 bases between them. The CDR3 sequence: CASSLEYREAFF. The CDR3 coding sequence is TGTGCCAGCAGCTTAGAATATAGGGAAGCTTTCTTT.

This clonotype was found a few times. This chain links TRBV27 with TRBJ1-2, with D tentatively TRBD1 (6 bases). The CDR3 contains 15 residues. Trimming pared 1 base from V and 5 bases from J, leaving 14 bases between. The V gene's germline CDR1 is MNHEY and CDR2 SMNVEV (reference sequence). The CDR3 DNA follows: TGTGCCAGCAGTTTATTGGGGGGGCGCAGGTATGGCTACACCTTC. It specifies CASSLLGGRRYGYTF.